The 17 T cell receptor beta chains listed next were all sequenced from one sample in a study of blood T cells in healthy people across ages. Sample-barcoded 5' priming and a J-beta primer mix drove a second PCR of about 6 to 12 cycles. Each CDR3 protein gets one entry after TCRdb re-called the 5' RACE reads with MiXCR. The sample carries about a million distinct CDR3 sequences, roughly 51% recorded once. Sequenced input: blood. Every receptor here comes from a woman aged 60-75 years in good health.

The chain employs TRBV28 and TRBJ2-5; D perhaps matches TRBD2 (5 bases). CDR3 length equals 14 residues. Germline V gives CDR1 MDHEN, CDR2 SYDVKM. With 5 bases removed from V and 4 bases from J, the gap between germline ends came to 14 bases. CDR3 DNA: TGTGCCAGCAGTGACGGGTCTGGAGGAGAGACCCAGTACTTC. Translated, it gives CASSDGSGGETQYF.

The chain recombines TRBV5-1 with TRBJ1-6; 12 bases map to TRBD1. Germline lookup yields CDR1 SGHRS and CDR2 YFSETQ. The CDR3 is made up of 16 amino acids. After removal of 3 bases from V and 8 bases from J, the junction contained 6 bases not matched to a gene. Here the CDR3 reads CASSSTGQGAHSPLHF. The CDR3 bases are TGCGCCAGCAGCTCAACGGGACAGGGGGCGCATTCACCCCTCCACTTT.

The rearrangement uses TRBV12-3 or TRBV12-4 and TRBJ2-1; D is undetermined. The length of the CDR3 is 15 residues. The V gene lost 6 bases and the J gene lost 5 bases, with 17 bases spanning the gap. The DNA of the CDR3 is TGTGCCAGCAGCCCTCGGGTCGGCGATCACAATGAGCAGTTCTTC. Residues: CASSPRVGDHNEQFF.

This chain uses TRBV4-2 with TRBJ2-1, with a possible D match to TRBD2 (6 bases). Germline CDR1 is LGHNA and CDR2 is YNFKEQ. V gave up 3 bases and J gave up 4 bases, with 16 bases separating them. CDR3 size: 16 residues. This CDR3 reads CASSHRSGRRYNEQFF. The CDR3 coding sequence is TGTGCCAGCAGCCATAGGAGCGGGCGTCGTTACAATGAGCAGTTCTTC.

This clonotype is a singleton in its sample. The chain's CDR3 is CAWSFGREREQYF. The CDR3 coding sequence is TGTGCCTGGAGTTTTGGGCGGGAGCGGGAGCAGTACTTC. This chain joins TRBV30 and TRBJ2-7; 7 bases line up with TRBD2. The germline V gene has CDR1 GTSNPN and CDR2 SVGIG (reference sequence). Losses at the gene ends were 2 bases for V and 7 bases for J; bases not matched to a gene: 8. The CDR3 runs 13 residues.

This clonotype was seen repeatedly, ten times or more. V is TRBV7-2 and J is TRBJ2-7, with D unresolved. V gave up 1 base and J gave up 3 bases, with 16 bases separating them. This CDR3 has 16 residues. Germline-derived CDR1 and CDR2 are SGHTA and FQGNSA. CDR3 bases: TGTGCCAGCAGCTTAGGTAGACTTCGTTTGAGCTACGAGCAGTACTTC. Encoded protein: CASSLGRLRLSYEQYF.

This rearrangement joins TRBV29-1 to TRBJ2-7; TRBD2 matches 8 bases. Germline CDR1 is SQVTM and CDR2 is ANQGSEA. Trimming removed 3 bases from V and 0 bases from J; junction bases left unmatched: 13. The CDR3 runs to 17 residues. The CDR3 DNA sequence: TGCAGCGTTGACGTCCCGGGACTAGTACCCTTCTCCTACGAGCAGTACTTC. As protein: CSVDVPGLVPFSYEQYF.

The chain joins TRBV6-6 to TRBJ2-1, with TRBD2 matching 14 bases. The CDR3 is 15 residues long. Looked up from germline, CDR1 is MNHNY and CDR2 is SVGAGI (reference sequence). V dropped 10 bases and J dropped 6; count of bases not matched to a gene: 8. The CDR3 region is CATTPGTSGSNEQFF. The CDR3 DNA sequence: TGTGCCACCACGCCAGGGACTAGCGGGAGCAATGAGCAGTTCTTC.

In its sample, this clonotype was seen many times. The CDR3 spells CASSGTGALIPTKYF. CDR3 nucleotides: TGTGCCAGCAGTGGGACAGGGGCTTTGATCCCCACTAAGTACTTC. The V and J genes are TRBV25-1 and TRBJ2-5; TRBD1 matches 9 bases. CDR1 is MGHDK and CDR2 is SYGVNS in the germline V gene. V lost 4 bases, J lost 12 bases, and 15 bases stayed unmatched. The CDR3 contains 15 residues.

The chain has TRBV6-2 or TRBV6-3 and TRBJ2-5, with TRBD2 identical over 10 bases. Germline V gene data show CDR1 as MNHEY and CDR2 as SVGEGT. V gave up 4 bases and J gave up 5 bases; unmatched junction bases: 4. The CDR3 has 14 residues. The CDR3 is CASSFGLAAETQYF. The CDR3 nucleotides are TGTGCCAGCAGTTTTGGACTAGCGGCGGAGACCCAGTACTTC.

This sequence joins TRBV29-1 and TRBJ2-5; 10 bases are shared with TRBD1. Per the germline V gene, CDR1 is SQVTM and CDR2 is ANQGSEA. This CDR3 is 15 amino acids long. V shed 3 bases, J shed 11 bases, and the junction held 15 bases outside the gene matches. CDR3 DNA: TGCAGCGTTGAGGGGACAGGGGAGGGTAACAATGAGCAGTACTTC. This gives the protein CSVEGTGEGNNEQYF.

A few counts support this clonotype. The chain has TRBV5-1 and TRBJ2-7; unclear D gene. The CDR3 runs to 14 residues. The germline V gene encodes CDR1 SGHRS and CDR2 YFSETQ. Trimming stripped 0 bases from V and 2 bases from J, with 9 bases between. The CDR3 is CASSLERPTYEQYF. CDR3 coding DNA: TGCGCCAGCAGCTTGGAGCGCCCAACCTACGAGCAGTACTTC.

This clonotype appeared a few times. The chain combines TRBV28 with TRBJ2-4; a possible D gene is TRBD1 (6 bases). Trimming stripped 2 bases from V and 13 bases from J, with 21 bases between. CDR1 is MDHEN and CDR2 is SYDVKM in the germline V gene. The CDR3 runs to 15 residues. The CDR3 nucleotides are TGTGCCAGCAGTTTAAGGACTCGGGTCGAGGGGGAGCAGTACTTC. This sequence encodes CASSLRTRVEGEQYF.

The chain carries TRBV3-1 and TRBJ2-6; 7 bases are a match to TRBD1. The CDR3 extends over 17 amino acids. Germline V gene sequence: CDR1 LGHDT, CDR2 YNNKEL (reference sequence). V shed 2 bases, J shed 4 bases, and the junction held 8 bases outside the gene matches. The CDR3 coding sequence is TGTGCCAGCAGCCAACGCCCGACAGGGTCCGGGGCCAACGTCCTGACTTTC. Protein product: CASSQRPTGSGANVLTF.

The genes are TRBV9 and TRBJ2-3; D is uncertain. Germline CDR1 is SGDLS and CDR2 is YYNGEE. Trimming shortened V by 0 bases and J by 2 bases, and 7 bases separated the two germline ends. CDR3 length: 14 amino acids. The CDR3 loop is CASSVGIHTDTQYF. The CDR3 nucleotides are TGTGCCAGCAGCGTAGGCATTCACACAGATACGCAGTATTTT.

The V and J genes are TRBV20-1 and TRBJ2-7; 11 bases agree with TRBD2. V trimming: 0 bases; J trimming: 1 base; junction bases outside the gene matches: 2. Looked up from germline, CDR1 is DFQATT and CDR2 is SNEGSKA (reference sequence). The CDR3 runs to 15 residues. The CDR3 region is CSARDRLAGSYEQYF. Here the CDR3 DNA reads TGCAGTGCTAGAGATCGACTAGCGGGATCCTACGAGCAGTACTTC.

J is TRBJ2-4 and V is TRBV4-3; either TRBD1 or TRBD2 may fit D (5 bases each). The DNA end is a closer match to TRBJ2-5, so the J assignment may be wrong. The CDR3 runs 15 residues. The germline gives CDR1 LGHNA, CDR2 YSLEER. The CDR3 region is CASSQDGTASSTQYF. The CDR3 nucleotides read TGCGCCAGCAGCCAAGACGGGACGGCCAGTTCGACCCAGTACTTC.